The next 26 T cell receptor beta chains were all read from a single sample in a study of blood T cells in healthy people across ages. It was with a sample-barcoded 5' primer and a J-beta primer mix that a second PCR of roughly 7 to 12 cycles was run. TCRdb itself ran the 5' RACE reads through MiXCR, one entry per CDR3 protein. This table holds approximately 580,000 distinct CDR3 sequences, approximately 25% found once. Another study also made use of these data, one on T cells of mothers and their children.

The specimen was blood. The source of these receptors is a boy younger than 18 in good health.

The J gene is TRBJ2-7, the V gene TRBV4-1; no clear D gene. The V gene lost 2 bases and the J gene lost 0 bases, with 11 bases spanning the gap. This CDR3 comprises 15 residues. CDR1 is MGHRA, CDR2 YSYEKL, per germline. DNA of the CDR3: TGCGCCAGCAGCCAAACGATGTCACCCTCCTACGAGCAGTACTTC. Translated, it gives CASSQTMSPSYEQYF.

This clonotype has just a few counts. CDR3 sequence (DNA): TGTGCCAGCAGCTTGAATTCGGGAGCAGGTGAGCAGTTCTTC. This codes for CASSLNSGAGEQFF. The rearrangement links TRBV7-9 to TRBJ2-5, with a possible D match to TRBD2 (6 bases). The J call may not be correct, given that the DNA end is closer to TRBJ2-1. Germline V lookup: CDR1 SEHNR, CDR2 FQNEAQ (reference sequence). The CDR3 has 14 residues.

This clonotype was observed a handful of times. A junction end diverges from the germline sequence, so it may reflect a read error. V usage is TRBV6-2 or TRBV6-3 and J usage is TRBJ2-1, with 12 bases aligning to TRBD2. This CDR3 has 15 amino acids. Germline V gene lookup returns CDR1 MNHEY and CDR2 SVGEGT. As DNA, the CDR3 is TGTGCCAGCACCCTGACTAGCGGGGGATACAATGAGCAATTCTTC. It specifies CASTLTSGGYNEQFF.

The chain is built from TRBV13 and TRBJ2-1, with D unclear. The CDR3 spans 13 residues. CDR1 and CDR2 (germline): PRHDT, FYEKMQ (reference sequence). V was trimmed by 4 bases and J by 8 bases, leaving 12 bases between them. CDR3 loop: CASSSDRVYEQFF. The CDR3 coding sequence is TGTGCCAGCAGCTCCGACCGTGTATATGAGCAGTTCTTC.

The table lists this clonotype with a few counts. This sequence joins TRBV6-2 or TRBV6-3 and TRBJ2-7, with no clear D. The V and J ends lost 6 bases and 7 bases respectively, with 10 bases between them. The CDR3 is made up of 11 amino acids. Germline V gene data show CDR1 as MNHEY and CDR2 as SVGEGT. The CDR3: CASSPAMEQYF. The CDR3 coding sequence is TGTGCCAGCAGCCCCGCGATGGAGCAGTACTTC.

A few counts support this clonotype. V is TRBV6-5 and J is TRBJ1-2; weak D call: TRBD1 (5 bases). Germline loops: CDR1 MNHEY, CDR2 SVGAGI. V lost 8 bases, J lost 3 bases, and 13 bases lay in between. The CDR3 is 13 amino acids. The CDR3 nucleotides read TGTGCCAGCGGAAAGTTACAGGACTATGGCTACACCTTC. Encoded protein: CASGKLQDYGYTF.

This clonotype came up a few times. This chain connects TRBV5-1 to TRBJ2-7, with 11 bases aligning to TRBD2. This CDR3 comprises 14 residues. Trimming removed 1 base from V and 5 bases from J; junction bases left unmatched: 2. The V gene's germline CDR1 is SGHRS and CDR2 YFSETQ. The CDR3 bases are TGCGCCAGCAGCTTGAGACTAGCGGGGAACGAGCAGTACTTC. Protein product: CASSLRLAGNEQYF.

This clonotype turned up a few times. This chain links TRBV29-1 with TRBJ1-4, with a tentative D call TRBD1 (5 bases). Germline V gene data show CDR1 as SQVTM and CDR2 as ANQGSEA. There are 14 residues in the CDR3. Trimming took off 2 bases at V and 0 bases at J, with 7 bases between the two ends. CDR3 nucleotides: TGCAGCGTTGAACGCAGGGCAACTAATGAAAAACTGTTTTTT. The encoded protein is CSVERRATNEKLFF.

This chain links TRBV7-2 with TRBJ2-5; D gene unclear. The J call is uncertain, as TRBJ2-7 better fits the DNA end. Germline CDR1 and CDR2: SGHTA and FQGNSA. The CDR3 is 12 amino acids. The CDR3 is CASSPVRYEQYF. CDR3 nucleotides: TGTGCCAGCAGCCCGGTGCGCTACGAGCAGTACTTC.

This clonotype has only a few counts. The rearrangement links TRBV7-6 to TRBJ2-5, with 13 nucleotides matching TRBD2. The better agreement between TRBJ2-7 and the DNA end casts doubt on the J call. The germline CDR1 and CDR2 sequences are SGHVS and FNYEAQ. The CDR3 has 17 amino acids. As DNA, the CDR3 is TGTGCCAGCAGCTTAGAAGGACTAGCGGGAGTTGGGTACGAGCAGTACTTC. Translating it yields CASSLEGLAGVGYEQYF.

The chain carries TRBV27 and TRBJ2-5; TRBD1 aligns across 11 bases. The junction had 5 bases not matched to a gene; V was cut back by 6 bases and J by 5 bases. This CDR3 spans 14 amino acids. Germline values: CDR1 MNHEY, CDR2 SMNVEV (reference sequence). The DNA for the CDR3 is TGTGCCAGCAGGCCTGGACAGGGGGCGGAGACCCAGTACTTC. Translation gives CASRPGQGAETQYF.

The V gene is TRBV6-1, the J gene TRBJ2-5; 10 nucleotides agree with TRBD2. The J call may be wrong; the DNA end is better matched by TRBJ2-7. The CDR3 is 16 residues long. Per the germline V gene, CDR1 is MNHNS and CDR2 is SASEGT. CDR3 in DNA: TGTGCCAGCGGGCCGACGGCTAGCGGGGGTTACTACGAGCAGTACTTC. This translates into CASGPTASGGYYEQYF.

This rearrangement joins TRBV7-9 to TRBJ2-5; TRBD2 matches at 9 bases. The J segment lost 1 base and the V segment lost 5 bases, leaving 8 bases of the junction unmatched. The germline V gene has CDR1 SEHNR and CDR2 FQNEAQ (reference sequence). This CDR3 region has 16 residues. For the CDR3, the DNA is TGTGCCAGCAGCCGTATGAGCGGGGGGCTCCAAGAGACCCAGTACTTC. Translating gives CASSRMSGGLQETQYF.

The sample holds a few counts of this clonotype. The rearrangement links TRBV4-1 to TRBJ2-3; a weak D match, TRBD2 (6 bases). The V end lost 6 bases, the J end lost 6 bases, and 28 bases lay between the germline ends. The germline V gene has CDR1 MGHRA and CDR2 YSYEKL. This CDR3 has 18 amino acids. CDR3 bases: TGCGCCAGCAGTGGGGATAGGAGGGCCTCCCGCCCGCAGGATACGCAGTATTTT. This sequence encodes CASSGDRRASRPQDTQYF.

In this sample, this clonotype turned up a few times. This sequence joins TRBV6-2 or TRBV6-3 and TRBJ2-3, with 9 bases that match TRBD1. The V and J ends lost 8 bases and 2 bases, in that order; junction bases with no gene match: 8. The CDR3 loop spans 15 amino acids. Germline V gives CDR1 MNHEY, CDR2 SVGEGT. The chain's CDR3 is CASGPGTGPTDTQYF. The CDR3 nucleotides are TGTGCCAGCGGACCCGGGACAGGGCCCACAGATACGCAGTATTTT.

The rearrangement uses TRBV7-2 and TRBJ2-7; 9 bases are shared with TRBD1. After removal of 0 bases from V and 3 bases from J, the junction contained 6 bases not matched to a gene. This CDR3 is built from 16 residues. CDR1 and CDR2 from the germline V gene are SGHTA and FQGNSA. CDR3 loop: CASSLARTGADYEQYF. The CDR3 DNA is TGTGCCAGCAGCTTAGCACGGACAGGGGCGGACTACGAGCAGTACTTC.

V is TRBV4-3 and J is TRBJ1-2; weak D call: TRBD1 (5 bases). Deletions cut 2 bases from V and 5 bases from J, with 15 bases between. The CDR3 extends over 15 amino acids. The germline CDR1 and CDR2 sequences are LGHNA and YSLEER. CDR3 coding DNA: TGCGCCAGCAGCCAACGAGAGACAGACGATTATGGCTACACCTTC. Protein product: CASSQRETDDYGYTF.

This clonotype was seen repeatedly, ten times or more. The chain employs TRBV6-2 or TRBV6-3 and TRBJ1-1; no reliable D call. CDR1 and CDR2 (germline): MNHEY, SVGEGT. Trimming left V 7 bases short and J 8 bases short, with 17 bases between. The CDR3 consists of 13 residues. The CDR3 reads CASTQLPSREAFF. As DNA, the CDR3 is TGTGCCAGCACCCAACTCCCTTCGAGGGAAGCTTTCTTT.

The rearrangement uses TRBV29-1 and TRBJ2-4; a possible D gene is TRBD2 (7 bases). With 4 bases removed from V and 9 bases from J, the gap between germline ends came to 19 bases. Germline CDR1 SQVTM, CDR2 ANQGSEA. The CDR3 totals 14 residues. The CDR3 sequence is CSVGVGGGRGIQYF. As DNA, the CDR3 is TGCAGCGTTGGGGTCGGGGGCGGGAGAGGCATTCAGTACTTC.

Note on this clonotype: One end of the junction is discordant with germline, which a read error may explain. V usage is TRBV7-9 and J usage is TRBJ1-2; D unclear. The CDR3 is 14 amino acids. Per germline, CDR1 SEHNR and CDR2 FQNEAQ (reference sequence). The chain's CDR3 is CASSFSDGNYGYTF. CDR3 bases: TGTGCCAGCAGCTTCTCGGACGGTAACTACGGCTACACCTTC.

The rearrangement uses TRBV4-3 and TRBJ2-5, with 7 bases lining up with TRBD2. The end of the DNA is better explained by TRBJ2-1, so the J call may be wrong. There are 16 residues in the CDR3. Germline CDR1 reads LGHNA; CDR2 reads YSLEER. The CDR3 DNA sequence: TGCGCCAGCAGCCCTCAGACCGGGACTACGAACAATGAGCAGTTCTTC. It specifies CASSPQTGTTNNEQFF.

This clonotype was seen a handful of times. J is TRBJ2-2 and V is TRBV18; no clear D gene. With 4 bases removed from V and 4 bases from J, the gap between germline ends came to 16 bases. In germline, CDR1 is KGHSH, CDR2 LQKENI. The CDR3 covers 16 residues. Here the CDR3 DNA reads TGTGCCAGCTCACAGATCAATGGAGTACCCACCGGGGAGCTGTTTTTT. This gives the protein CASSQINGVPTGELFF.

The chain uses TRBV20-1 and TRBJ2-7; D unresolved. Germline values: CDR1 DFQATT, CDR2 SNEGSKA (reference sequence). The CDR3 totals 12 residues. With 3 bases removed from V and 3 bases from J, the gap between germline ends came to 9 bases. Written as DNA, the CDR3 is TGCAGTGCTAGCGCCGTTTACTACGAGCAGTACTTC. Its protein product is CSASAVYYEQYF.

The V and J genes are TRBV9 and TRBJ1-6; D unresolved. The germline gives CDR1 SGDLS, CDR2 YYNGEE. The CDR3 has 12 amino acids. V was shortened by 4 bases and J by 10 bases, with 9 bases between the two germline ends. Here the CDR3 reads CASSYPGSPLHF. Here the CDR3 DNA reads TGTGCCAGCAGCTACCCGGGGTCACCCCTCCACTTT.

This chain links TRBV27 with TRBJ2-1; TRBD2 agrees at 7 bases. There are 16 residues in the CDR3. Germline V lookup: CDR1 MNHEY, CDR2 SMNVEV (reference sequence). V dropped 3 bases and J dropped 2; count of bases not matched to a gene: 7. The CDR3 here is CASSFPTSSPYNEQFF. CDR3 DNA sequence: TGTGCCAGCAGTTTCCCGACTAGCAGCCCCTACAATGAGCAGTTCTTC.

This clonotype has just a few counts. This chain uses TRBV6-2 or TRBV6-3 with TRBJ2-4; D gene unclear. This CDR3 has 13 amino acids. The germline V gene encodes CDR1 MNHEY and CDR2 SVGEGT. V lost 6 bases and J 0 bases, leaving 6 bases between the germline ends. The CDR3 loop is CASRREAKNIQYF. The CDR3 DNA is TGTGCCAGCAGAAGGGAAGCCAAAAACATTCAGTACTTC.